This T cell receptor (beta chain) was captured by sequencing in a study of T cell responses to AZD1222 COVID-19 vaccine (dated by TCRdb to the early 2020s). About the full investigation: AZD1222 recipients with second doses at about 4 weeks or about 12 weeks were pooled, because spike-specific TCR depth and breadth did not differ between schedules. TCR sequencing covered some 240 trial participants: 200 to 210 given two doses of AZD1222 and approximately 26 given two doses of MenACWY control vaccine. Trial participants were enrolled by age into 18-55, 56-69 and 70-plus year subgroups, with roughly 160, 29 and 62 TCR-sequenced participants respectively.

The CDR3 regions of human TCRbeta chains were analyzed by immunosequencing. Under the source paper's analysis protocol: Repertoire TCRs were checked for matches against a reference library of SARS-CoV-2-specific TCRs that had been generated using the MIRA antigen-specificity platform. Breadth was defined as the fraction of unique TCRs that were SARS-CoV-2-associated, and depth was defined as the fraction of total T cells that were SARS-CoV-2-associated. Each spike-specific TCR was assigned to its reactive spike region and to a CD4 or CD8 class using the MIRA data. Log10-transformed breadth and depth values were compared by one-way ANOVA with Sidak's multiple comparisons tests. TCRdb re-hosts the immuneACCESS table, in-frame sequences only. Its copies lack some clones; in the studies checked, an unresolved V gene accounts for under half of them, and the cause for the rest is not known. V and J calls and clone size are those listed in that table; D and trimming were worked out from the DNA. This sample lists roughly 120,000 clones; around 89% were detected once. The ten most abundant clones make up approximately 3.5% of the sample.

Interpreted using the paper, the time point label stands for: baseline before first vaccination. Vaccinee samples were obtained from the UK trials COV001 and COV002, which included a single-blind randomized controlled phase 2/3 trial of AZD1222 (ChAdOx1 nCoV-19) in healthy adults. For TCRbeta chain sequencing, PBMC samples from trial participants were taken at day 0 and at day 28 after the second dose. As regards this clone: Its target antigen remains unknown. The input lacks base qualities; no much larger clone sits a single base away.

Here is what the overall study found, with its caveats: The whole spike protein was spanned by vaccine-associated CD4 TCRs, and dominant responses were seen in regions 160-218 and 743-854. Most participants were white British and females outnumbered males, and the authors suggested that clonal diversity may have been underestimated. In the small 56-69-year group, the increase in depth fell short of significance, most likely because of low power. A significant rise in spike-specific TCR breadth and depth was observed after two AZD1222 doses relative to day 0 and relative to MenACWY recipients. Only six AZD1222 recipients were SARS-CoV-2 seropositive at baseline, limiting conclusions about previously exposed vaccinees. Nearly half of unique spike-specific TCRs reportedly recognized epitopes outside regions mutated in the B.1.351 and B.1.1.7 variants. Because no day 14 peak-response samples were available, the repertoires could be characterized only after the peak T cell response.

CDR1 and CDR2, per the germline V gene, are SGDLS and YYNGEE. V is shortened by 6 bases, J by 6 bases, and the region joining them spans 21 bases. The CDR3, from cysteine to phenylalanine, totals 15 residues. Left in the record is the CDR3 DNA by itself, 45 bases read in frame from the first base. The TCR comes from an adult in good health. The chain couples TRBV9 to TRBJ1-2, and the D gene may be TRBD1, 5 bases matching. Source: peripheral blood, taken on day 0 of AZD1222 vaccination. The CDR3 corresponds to CASTPRGTGGDGYTF. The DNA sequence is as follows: TGTGCCAGCACTCCAAGAGGGACCGGCGGCGATGGCTACACCTTC.